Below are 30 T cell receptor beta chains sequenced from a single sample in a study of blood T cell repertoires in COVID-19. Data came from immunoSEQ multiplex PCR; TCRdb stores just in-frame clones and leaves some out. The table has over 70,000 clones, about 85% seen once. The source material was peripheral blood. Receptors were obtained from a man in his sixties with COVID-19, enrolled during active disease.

CDR3 sequence (DNA): TGTGCCAGCAGTGGGACAGGGTTTTCACCCCTCCACTTT. It translates to CASSGTGFSPLHF. This chain uses TRBV27 with TRBJ1-6; 9 positions match TRBD1. The CDR3 has 13 amino acids. Germline V lookup: CDR1 MNHEY, CDR2 SMNVEV (reference sequence). V dropped 5 bases and J dropped 9; count of bases not matched to a gene: 2.

Written as DNA, the CDR3 is TGTGCCACCAGCCGAAGACAGGGGGCTATTGAGACCGGGGAGCTGTTTTTT. This encodes CATSRRQGAIETGELFF. The chain carries TRBV15 and TRBJ2-2; 10 positions agree with TRBD1. There are 17 residues in the CDR3. V trimming: 5 bases; J trimming: 5 bases; junction bases outside the gene matches: 11. The germline V gene encodes CDR1 LNHNV and CDR2 YYDKDF (reference sequence).

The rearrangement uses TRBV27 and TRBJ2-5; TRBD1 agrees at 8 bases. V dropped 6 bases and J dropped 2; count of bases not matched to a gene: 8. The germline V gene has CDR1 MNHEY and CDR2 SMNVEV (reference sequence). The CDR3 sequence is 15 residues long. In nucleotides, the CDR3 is TGTGCCAGCAGCCCAGCGCGGACAGGGCAAGAGACCCAGTACTTC. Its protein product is CASSPARTGQETQYF.

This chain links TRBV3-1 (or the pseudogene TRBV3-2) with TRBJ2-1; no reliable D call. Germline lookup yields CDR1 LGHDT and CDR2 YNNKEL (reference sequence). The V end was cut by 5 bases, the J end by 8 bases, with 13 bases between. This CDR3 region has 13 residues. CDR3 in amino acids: CASSYSYAHEQFF. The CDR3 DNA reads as TGTGCCAGCAGCTACTCTTATGCTCATGAGCAGTTCTTC.

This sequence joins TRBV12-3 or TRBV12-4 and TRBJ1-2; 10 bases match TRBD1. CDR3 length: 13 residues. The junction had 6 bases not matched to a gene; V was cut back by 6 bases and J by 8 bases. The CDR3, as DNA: TGTGCCAGCAGAATGACAGGGGGCGGAGGCTACACCTTC. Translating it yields CASRMTGGGGYTF.

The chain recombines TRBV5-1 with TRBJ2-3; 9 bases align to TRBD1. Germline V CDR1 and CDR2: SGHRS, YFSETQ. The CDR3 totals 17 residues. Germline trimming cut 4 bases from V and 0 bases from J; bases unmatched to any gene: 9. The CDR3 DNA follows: TGCGCCAGCAGCGCCCCTCCGGGACAGGGAAGCACAGATACGCAGTATTTT. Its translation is CASSAPPGQGSTDTQYF.

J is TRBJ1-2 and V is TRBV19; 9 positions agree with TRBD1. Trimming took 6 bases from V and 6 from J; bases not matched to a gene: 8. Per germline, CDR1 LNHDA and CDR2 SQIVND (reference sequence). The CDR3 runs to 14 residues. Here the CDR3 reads CASRNMDRGDGYTF. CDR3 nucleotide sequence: TGTGCCAGTAGAAACATGGACAGGGGCGATGGCTACACCTTC.

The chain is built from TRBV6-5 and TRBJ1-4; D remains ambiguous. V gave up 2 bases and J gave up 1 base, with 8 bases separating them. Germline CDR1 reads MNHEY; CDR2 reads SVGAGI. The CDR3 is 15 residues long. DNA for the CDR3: TGTGCCAGCAGTTACAACTCGGGAACTAATGAAAAACTGTTTTTT. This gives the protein CASSYNSGTNEKLFF.

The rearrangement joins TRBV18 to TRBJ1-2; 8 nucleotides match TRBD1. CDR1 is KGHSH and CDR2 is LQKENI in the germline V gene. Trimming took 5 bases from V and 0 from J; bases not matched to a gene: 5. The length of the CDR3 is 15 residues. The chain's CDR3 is CASSSTGGANYGYTF. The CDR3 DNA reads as TGTGCCAGCTCATCAACAGGGGGAGCTAACTATGGCTACACCTTC.

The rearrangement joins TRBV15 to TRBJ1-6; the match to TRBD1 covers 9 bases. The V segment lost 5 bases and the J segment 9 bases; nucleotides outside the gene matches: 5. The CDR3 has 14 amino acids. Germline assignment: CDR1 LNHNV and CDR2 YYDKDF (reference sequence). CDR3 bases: TGTGCCACCAGCCGGGGACAGGGACGTTCACCCCTCCACTTT. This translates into CATSRGQGRSPLHF.

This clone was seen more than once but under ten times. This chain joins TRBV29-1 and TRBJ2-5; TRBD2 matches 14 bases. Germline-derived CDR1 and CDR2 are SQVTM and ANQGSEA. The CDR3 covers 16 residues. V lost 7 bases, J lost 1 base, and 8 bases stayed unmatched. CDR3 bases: TGCAGCGCTACGGGACTAGCGGGAGTGGGCCAAGAGACCCAGTACTTC. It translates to CSATGLAGVGQETQYF.

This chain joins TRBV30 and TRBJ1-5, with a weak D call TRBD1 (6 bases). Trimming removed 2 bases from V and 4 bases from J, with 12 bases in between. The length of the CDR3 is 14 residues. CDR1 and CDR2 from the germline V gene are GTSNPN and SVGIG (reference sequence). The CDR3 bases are TGTGCCTGGAGTCATGGACAGCCGAATCAGCCCCAGCATTTT. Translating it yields CAWSHGQPNQPQHF. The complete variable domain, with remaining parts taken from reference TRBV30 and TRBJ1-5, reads SQTIHQWPATLVQPVGSPLSLECTVEGTSNPNLYWYRQAAGRGLQLLFYSVGIGQISSEVPQNLSASRPQDRQFILSSKKLLLSDSGFYLCAWSHGQPNQPQHFGDGTRLSIL.

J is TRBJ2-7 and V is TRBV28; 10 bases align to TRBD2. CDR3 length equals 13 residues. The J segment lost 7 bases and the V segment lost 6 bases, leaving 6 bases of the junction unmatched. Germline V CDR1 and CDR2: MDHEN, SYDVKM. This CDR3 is CASRRTSGIEQYF. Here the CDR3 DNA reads TGTGCCAGCAGAAGGACTAGCGGAATTGAGCAGTACTTC. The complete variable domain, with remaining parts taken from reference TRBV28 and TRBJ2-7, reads DVKVTQSSRYLVKRTGEKVFLECVQDMDHENMFWYRQDPGLGLRLIYFSYDVKMKEKGDIPEGYSVSREKKERFSLILESASTNQTSMYLCASRRTSGIEQYFGPGTRLTVT.

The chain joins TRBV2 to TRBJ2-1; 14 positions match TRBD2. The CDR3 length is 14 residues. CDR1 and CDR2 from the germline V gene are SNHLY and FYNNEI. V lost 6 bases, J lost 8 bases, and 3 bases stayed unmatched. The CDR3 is CASRTSGGGDEQFF. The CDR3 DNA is TGTGCCAGCAGGACTAGCGGGGGGGGCGATGAGCAGTTCTTC.

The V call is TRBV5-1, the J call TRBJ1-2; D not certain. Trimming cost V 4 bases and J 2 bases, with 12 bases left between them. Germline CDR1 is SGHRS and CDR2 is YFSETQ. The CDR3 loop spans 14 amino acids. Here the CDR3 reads CASSPGIQNYGYTF. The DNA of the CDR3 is TGCGCCAGCAGCCCGGGAATACAGAACTATGGCTACACCTTC.

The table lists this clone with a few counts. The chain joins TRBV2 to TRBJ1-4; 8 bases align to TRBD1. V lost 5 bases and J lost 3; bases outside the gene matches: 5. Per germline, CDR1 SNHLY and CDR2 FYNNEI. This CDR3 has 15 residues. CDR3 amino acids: CASSPNRGANEKLFF. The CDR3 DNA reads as TGTGCCAGCAGTCCAAACAGGGGGGCTAATGAAAAACTGTTTTTT.

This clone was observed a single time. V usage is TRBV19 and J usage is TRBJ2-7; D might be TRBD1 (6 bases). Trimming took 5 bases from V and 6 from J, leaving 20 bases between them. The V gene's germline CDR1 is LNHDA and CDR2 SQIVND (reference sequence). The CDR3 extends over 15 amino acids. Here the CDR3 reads CASSRRRTERLEQYF. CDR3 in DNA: TGTGCCAGTAGTCGAAGAAGGACAGAGCGTCTCGAGCAGTACTTC.

CDR3 in DNA: TGTGCCAGCAGCTTGGCACAGGGCAGCTCTGGGGCCAACGTCCTGACTTTC. This codes for CASSLAQGSSGANVLTF. The V call is TRBV5-4, the J call TRBJ2-6; D might be TRBD1 (6 bases). The germline V gene has CDR1 SGHNT and CDR2 YYREEE (reference sequence). With 0 bases removed from V and 0 bases from J, the gap between germline ends came to 10 bases. CDR3 length equals 17 residues.

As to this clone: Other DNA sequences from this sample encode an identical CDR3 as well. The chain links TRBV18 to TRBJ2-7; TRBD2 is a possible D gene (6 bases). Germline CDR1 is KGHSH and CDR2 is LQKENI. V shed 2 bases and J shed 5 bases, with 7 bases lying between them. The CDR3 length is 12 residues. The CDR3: CASSPGGDEQYF. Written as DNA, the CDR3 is TGTGCCAGCTCACCAGGCGGGGACGAGCAGTACTTC. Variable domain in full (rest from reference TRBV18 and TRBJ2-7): NAGVMQNPRHLVRRRGQEARLRCSPMKGHSHVYWYRQLPEEGLKFMVYLQKENIIDESGMPKERFSAEFPKEGPSILRIQQVVRGDSAAYFCASSPGGDEQYFGPGTRLTVT.

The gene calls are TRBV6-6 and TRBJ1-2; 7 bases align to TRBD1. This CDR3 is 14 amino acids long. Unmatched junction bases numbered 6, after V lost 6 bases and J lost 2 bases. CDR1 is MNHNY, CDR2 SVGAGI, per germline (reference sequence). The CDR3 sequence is CASSLRDSNYGYTF. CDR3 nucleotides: TGTGCCAGCAGCCTCCGGGACAGCAACTATGGCTACACCTTC.

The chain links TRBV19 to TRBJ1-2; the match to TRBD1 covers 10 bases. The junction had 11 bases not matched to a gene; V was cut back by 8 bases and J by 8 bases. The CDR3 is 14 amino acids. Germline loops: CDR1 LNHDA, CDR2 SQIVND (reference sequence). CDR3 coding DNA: TGTGCCAGTGATGTGACAGGGGGCTTTGGAGGCTACACCTTC. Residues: CASDVTGGFGGYTF.

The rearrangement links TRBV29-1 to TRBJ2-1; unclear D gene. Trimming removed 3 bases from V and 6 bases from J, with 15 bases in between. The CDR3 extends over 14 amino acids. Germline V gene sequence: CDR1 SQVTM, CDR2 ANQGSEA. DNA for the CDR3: TGCAGCGTTGACCCTGACTCCCCGCTCAATGAGCAGTTCTTC. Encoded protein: CSVDPDSPLNEQFF.

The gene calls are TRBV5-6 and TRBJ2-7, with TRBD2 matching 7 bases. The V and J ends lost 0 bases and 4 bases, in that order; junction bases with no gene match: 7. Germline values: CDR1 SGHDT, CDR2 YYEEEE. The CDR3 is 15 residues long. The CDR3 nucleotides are TGTGCCAGCAGCTTGGCTGGGAGGGAGAGATACGAGCAGTACTTC. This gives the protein CASSLAGRERYEQYF.

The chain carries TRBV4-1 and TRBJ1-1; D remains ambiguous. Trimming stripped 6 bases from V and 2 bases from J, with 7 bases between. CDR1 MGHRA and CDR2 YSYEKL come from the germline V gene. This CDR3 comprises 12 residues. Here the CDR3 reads CASSTRNTEAFF. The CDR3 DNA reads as TGCGCCAGCAGTACACGAAACACTGAAGCTTTCTTT.

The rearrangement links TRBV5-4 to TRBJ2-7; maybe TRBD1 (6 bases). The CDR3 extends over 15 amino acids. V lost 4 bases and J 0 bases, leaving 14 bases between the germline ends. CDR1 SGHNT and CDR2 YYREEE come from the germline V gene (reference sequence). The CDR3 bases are TGTGCCAGCAGCCAAACAGGGACCAACTCCTACGAGCAGTACTTC. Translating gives CASSQTGTNSYEQYF.

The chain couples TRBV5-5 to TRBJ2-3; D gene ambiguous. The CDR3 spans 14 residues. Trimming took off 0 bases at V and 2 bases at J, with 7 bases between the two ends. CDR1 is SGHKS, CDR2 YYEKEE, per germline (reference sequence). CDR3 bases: TGTGCCAGCAGCTTGGACAGAGACACAGATACGCAGTATTTT. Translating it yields CASSLDRDTDTQYF.

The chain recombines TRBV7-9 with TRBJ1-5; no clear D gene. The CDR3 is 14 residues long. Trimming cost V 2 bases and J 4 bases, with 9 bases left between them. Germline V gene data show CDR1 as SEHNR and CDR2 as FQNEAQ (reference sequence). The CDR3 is CASSLSQANQPQHF. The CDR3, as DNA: TGTGCCAGCAGCTTAAGCCAGGCTAATCAGCCCCAGCATTTT.

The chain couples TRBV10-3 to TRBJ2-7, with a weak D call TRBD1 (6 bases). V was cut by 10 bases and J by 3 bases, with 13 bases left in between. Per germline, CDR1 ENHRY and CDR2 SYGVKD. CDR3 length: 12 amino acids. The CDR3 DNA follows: TGTGCCACCCGGGACATCAACTACGAGCAGTACTTC. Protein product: CATRDINYEQYF.

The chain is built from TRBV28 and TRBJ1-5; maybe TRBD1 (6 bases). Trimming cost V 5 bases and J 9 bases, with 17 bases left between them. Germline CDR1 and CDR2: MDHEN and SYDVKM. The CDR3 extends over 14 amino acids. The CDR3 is CASSPGTGGRPQHF. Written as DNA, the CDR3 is TGTGCCAGCAGTCCGGGGACCGGGGGGCGGCCCCAGCATTTT. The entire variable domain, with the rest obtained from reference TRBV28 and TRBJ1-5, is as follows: DVKVTQSSRYLVKRTGEKVFLECVQDMDHENMFWYRQDPGLGLRLIYFSYDVKMKEKGDIPEGYSVSREKKERFSLILESASTNQTSMYLCASSPGTGGRPQHFGDGTRLSIL.

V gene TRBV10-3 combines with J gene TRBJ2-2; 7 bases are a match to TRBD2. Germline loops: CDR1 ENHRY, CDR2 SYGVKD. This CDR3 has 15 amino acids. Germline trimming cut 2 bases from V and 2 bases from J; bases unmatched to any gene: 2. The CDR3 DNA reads TGTGCCATCAGTGAGAGCGGGACCAACACCGGGGAGCTGTTTTTT. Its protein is CAISESGTNTGELFF.